Below are 20 T cell receptor beta chains sequenced from a single sample in a study of cytomegalovirus exposure and HLA in healthy donors. Clones were read by immunoSEQ multiplex PCR, and TCRdb kept only the in-frame ones, dropping some. The sample lists 90,000 or so clones; about 85% were seen once. The source material was PBMCs. These receptors came from a man aged 18 to 35 in good health and CMV-seropositive.

The V gene is TRBV9, the J gene TRBJ2-1; the match to TRBD2 covers 10 bases. This CDR3 region has 15 residues. In germline, CDR1 is SGDLS, CDR2 YYNGEE. The J segment lost 10 bases and the V segment lost 5 bases, leaving 12 bases of the junction unmatched. DNA for the CDR3: TGTGCCAGCAGTGCTAGCGGGAGTGCGTTCGGGGAGCAGTTCTTC. It yields the protein CASSASGSAFGEQFF.

J is TRBJ2-1 and V is TRBV25-1; D is undetermined. The CDR3 is 16 amino acids. V was pared by 9 bases and J by 0 bases, with 18 bases between. Germline V lookup: CDR1 MGHDK, CDR2 SYGVNS. The chain's CDR3 is CARPRSLKSSYNEQFF. CDR3 bases: TGTGCCAGGCCTCGAAGCCTAAAAAGCTCCTACAATGAGCAGTTCTTC.

V usage is TRBV4-1 and J usage is TRBJ1-4; D might be TRBD1 (5 bases). V gave up 1 base and J gave up 7 bases, with 13 bases separating them. There are 15 residues in the CDR3. Germline assignment: CDR1 MGHRA and CDR2 YSYEKL. The CDR3 protein is CASSQVAGTGEKLFF. The CDR3 nucleotides read TGCGCCAGCAGCCAAGTGGCGGGGACGGGTGAAAAACTGTTTTTT.

V is TRBV6-1 and J is TRBJ2-7; D remains unclear. From germline, CDR1 is MNHNS and CDR2 SASEGT. The V gene lost 2 bases and the J gene lost 2 bases, with 7 bases spanning the gap. The CDR3 runs to 13 residues. The CDR3 DNA sequence: TGTGCCAGCAGTGAATACAGAGCCTACGAGCAGTACGTC. It encodes CASSEYRAYEQYV.

The chain carries TRBV19 and TRBJ2-7, with a possible D match to TRBD1 (6 bases). V lost 0 bases and J 2 bases, leaving 17 bases between the germline ends. The CDR3 is 17 residues long. From germline, CDR1 is LNHDA and CDR2 SQIVND (reference sequence). For the CDR3, the DNA is TGTGCCAGTAGTATAGATCCAGGCAGGGGTACTACCTACGAGCAGTACTTC. This gives the protein CASSIDPGRGTTYEQYF.

The CDR3 nucleotides are TGCGCCAGCAGCTGGGGGACCGGAGGGGAGCAGTACTTC. Protein sequence: CASSWGTGGEQYF. The chain couples TRBV5-1 to TRBJ2-7; TRBD2 might be the D (6 bases). Germline loops: CDR1 SGHRS, CDR2 YFSETQ. This CDR3 spans 13 amino acids. The ends were cut back, 3 bases at V and 7 bases at J, with 14 bases in the middle.

The chain recombines TRBV5-8 with TRBJ1-5, with D unclear. CDR3 length: 12 residues. V lost 6 bases, J lost 4 bases, and 8 bases lay in between. Germline V gene sequence: CDR1 SGHTS, CDR2 YDEGEE. CDR3 amino acids: CASTRSNQPQHF. CDR3 sequence (DNA): TGTGCCAGCACCCGGAGTAATCAGCCCCAGCATTTT.

V usage is TRBV27 and J usage is TRBJ1-1; no definite D call. The CDR3 covers 13 residues. CDR1 and CDR2 (germline): MNHEY, SMNVEV (reference sequence). The V end was cut by 6 bases, the J end by 0 bases, with 8 bases between. Here the CDR3 DNA reads TGTGCCAGCAGCGACACAATGAACACTGAAGCTTTCTTT. This gives the protein CASSDTMNTEAFF.

The CDR3 DNA follows: TGTGCCAGCAGCTTCGGGCGGGCTCAGCCCCAGCATTTT. Translation: CASSFGRAQPQHF. This sequence joins TRBV7-2 and TRBJ1-5, with unresolved D. V gave up 3 bases and J gave up 6 bases, with 9 bases separating them. Germline V CDR1 and CDR2: SGHTA, FQGNSA. The CDR3 spans 13 residues.

The gene calls are TRBV6-1 and TRBJ1-1; 8 bases fit TRBD1. Germline V gene data show CDR1 as MNHNS and CDR2 as SASEGT. V lost 4 bases and J lost 7; bases outside the gene matches: 5. The CDR3 runs to 13 residues. CDR3 nucleotide sequence: TGTGCCAGCAGTGCCGACAGGGGATATGAAGCTTTCTTT. Residues: CASSADRGYEAFF.

The CDR3 nucleotides read TGTGCCAGCAGTTTGGTGGGCCCATCCGAGCCCCAGCATTTT. This gives the protein CASSLVGPSEPQHF. The chain joins TRBV28 to TRBJ1-5; D not resolved. Germline V lookup: CDR1 MDHEN, CDR2 SYDVKM. V lost 3 bases, J lost 8 bases, and 14 bases lay in between. CDR3 length equals 14 residues.

The gene calls are TRBV7-8 and TRBJ1-5, with 7 bases aligning to TRBD1. The V and J ends lost 5 bases and 0 bases, in that order; junction bases with no gene match: 13. The CDR3 runs 18 residues. CDR1 is SGHVS, CDR2 FQNEAQ, per germline. The DNA for the CDR3 is TGTGCCAGCAGCCCCCGGTCAGGGGGAGCGTTTAGCAATCAGCCCCAGCATTTT. It codes for CASSPRSGGAFSNQPQHF.

The rearrangement uses TRBV6-6 and TRBJ1-4, with 7 bases lining up with TRBD1. Germline CDR1 MNHNY, CDR2 SVGAGI (reference sequence). The junction had 8 bases not matched to a gene; V was cut back by 6 bases and J by 7 bases. The CDR3 has 14 residues. CDR3 sequence (DNA): TGTGCCAGCAGCCCGGGACAGTTGGGTGAAAAACTGTTTTTT. Its translation: CASSPGQLGEKLFF.

The chain combines TRBV5-1 with TRBJ2-7; D uncertain. Germline CDR1 SGHRS, CDR2 YFSETQ. This CDR3 has 13 amino acids. The V end was cut by 4 bases, the J end by 3 bases, with 11 bases between. The CDR3 loop is CASSPVFGYEQYF. The CDR3 DNA follows: TGCGCCAGCAGCCCGGTGTTCGGCTACGAGCAGTACTTC.

This sequence joins TRBV5-1 and TRBJ2-7; 9 positions match TRBD1. The CDR3 contains 17 residues. With V trimmed by 3 bases and J by 0 bases, 10 bases remained unmatched. The germline V gene has CDR1 SGHRS and CDR2 YFSETQ. In DNA, the CDR3 is TGCGCCAGCAGCTCGTCCCGGGACAGGGCGCTCTCCTACGAGCAGTACTTC. Amino acids: CASSSSRDRALSYEQYF.

This clone has a single count. The J gene is TRBJ2-7, the V gene TRBV7-3; 9 positions agree with TRBD2. Trimming took 2 bases from V and 4 from J; bases not matched to a gene: 6. The CDR3 runs to 15 residues. Germline V gene lookup returns CDR1 SGHTA and CDR2 FQGTGA. The CDR3 nucleotides are TGTGCCAGCAGCTTATGGGCGGGAGGGGATTACGAGCAGTACTTC. This translates into CASSLWAGGDYEQYF.

V and J are TRBV5-4 and TRBJ2-3; the D gene is possibly TRBD2 (6 bases). The germline V gene has CDR1 SGHNT and CDR2 YYREEE (reference sequence). The V end was cut by 2 bases, the J end by 0 bases, with 13 bases between. CDR3 length: 16 amino acids. CDR3 in DNA: TGTGCCAGCAGCTTAGGCGGGGCCTTTAGCACAGATACGCAGTATTTT. It codes for CASSLGGAFSTDTQYF.

The chain combines TRBV7-9 with TRBJ2-7; TRBD2 agrees at 13 bases. The trim removed 3 bases at V and 3 bases at J, leaving 2 bases unmatched. Germline CDR1 and CDR2: SEHNR and FQNEAQ (reference sequence). The CDR3 extends over 15 amino acids. Here the CDR3 reads CASSFRTSGGYEQYF. DNA for the CDR3: TGTGCCAGCAGCTTCCGGACTAGCGGGGGCTACGAGCAGTACTTC.

This clone was seen just once. The CDR3 sequence: CASSQVLAGGPKSYNEQFF. DNA for the CDR3: TGTGCCAGCAGCCAAGTTCTAGCGGGAGGGCCCAAATCCTACAATGAGCAGTTCTTC. V and J are TRBV4-2 and TRBJ2-1; 12 bases are a match to TRBD2. Germline CDR1 and CDR2: LGHNA and YNFKEQ. V lost 1 base, J lost 1 base, and 8 bases stayed unmatched. The CDR3 loop spans 19 amino acids.

As to this clone: The sample carries other DNA sequences with the same CDR3. The chain employs TRBV7-2 and TRBJ2-7, with D maybe TRBD2 (5 bases). Looked up from germline, CDR1 is SGHTA and CDR2 is FQGNSA. This CDR3 is built from 12 residues. V was trimmed by 2 bases and J by 3 bases, leaving 5 bases between them. CDR3 sequence reads: CASSLTSYEQYF. DNA for the CDR3: TGTGCCAGCAGCTTAACTAGCTACGAGCAGTACTTC. The whole variable domain, filled in from reference TRBV7-2 and TRBJ2-7, reads GAGVSQSPSNKVTEKGKDVELRCDPISGHTALYWYRQSLGQGLEFLIYFQGNSAPDKSGLPSDRFSAERTGGSVSTLTIQRTQQEDSAVYLCASSLTSYEQYFGPGTRLTVT.